What follows describes a single TCR beta chain. One end of the junction fails to match germline, which may point to a read error. Sorted subsets were amplified in replicate PCRs using 200 ng DNA, tens of thousands of T cell genomes. Repertoires were generated with immunoSEQ multiplex PCR, while TCRdb's copy carries only in-frame clones and drops some. The repertoire holds over a million clones, with about four fifths as singletons. The data derive from a study of shared clonotypes between healthy human individuals. The sample consisted of memory CD4+ T cells from PBMCs. Subset meaning: CD45RA-negative fraction. This TCR was sampled from a man between 18 and 35 years old in good health. Some clones in this sample may be carry-over from other donors' samples.

The CDR3 DNA sequence: TGTGCCAGCAGCTTATACGGGACAGGGATCTCCCCCACTGAAGCTTTCTTT. It encodes CASSLYGTGISPTEAFF. This chain joins TRBV28 and TRBJ1-1, with 9 bases aligning to TRBD1. Germline V CDR1 and CDR2: MDHEN, SYDVKM. The CDR3 extends over 17 amino acids. The full variable domain, rest sourced from reference TRBV28 and TRBJ1-1, is DVKVTQSSRYLVKRTGEKVFLECVQDMDHENMFWYRQDPGLGLRLIYFSYDVKMKEKGDIPEGYSVSREKKERFSLILESASTNQTSMYLCASSLYGTGISPTEAFFGQGTRLTVV.